The clone carrying this TCR beta chain was seen more than once but under ten times. Its antigen remains unknown. The sample originates from a study of CD8+ T cells in alopecia areata. General study points: Lesional tissue from the scalp (especially in alopecia totalis/universalis) showed higher clonality than normal scalp. Tissue-resident alphabeta T cells belonging to normal skin likewise get sequenced within scalp specimens.

Isolated RNA was reverse transcribed into cDNA used as the sequencing template. Generated by immunoSEQ multiplex PCR, the TCRdb table keeps only in-frame clones and is missing some. This table holds 35,000 to 45,000 clones, nearly 55% found once. Sorting of CD4+ cells into CD25+CD127- cells was performed for roughly five patients. Lesional scalp punch biopsies and peripheral blood came from alopecia areata patients. From germline, CDR1 is SGHTA and CDR2 FQGNSA. This CDR3 has 15 residues. V was pared by 6 bases and J by 7 bases, with 14 bases of the junction left unmatched. This TCR derives from a human donor with alopecia areata. Sequenced: CD4+ Tregs sorted from blood. The chain uses TRBV7-2 and TRBJ2-7, with 8 bases identical to TRBD1. The DNA of the CDR3 is TGTGCCAGCAGTCGAACCGGGACAGGCGCGAGGGAGCAGTACTTC. This sequence encodes CASSRTGTGAREQYF.